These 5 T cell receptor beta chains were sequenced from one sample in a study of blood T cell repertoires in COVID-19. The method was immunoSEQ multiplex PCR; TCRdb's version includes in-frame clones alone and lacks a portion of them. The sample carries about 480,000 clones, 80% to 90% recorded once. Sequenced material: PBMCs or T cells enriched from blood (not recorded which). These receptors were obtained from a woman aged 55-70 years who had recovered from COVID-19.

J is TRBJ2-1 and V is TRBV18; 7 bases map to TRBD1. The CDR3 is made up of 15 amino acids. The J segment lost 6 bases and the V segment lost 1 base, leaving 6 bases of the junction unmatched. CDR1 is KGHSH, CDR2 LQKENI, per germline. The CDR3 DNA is TGTGCCAGCTCACCACAAGGACAGGACCGCAATGAGCAGTTCTTC. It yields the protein CASSPQGQDRNEQFF. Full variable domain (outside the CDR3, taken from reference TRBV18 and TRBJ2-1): NAGVMQNPRHLVRRRGQEARLRCSPMKGHSHVYWYRQLPEEGLKFMVYLQKENIIDESGMPKERFSAEFPKEGPSILRIQQVVRGDSAAYFCASSPQGQDRNEQFFGPGTRLTVL.

The CDR3 bases are TGTGCCACCAGCAGAAACCCTACAGGGGTAAACACCGGGGAGCTGTTTTTT. It translates to CATSRNPTGVNTGELFF. The chain couples TRBV15 to TRBJ2-2, with TRBD1 identical over 7 bases. Trimming removed 2 bases from V and 2 bases from J; junction bases left unmatched: 8. This CDR3 has 17 residues. Germline CDR1 is LNHNV and CDR2 is YYDKDF (reference sequence).

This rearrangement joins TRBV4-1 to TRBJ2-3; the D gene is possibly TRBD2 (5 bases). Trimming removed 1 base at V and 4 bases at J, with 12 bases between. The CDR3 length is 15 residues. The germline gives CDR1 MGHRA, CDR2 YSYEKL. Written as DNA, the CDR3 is TGCGCCAGCAGCCAAGCAAGCAAGGAGGCAGATACGCAGTATTTT. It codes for CASSQASKEADTQYF.

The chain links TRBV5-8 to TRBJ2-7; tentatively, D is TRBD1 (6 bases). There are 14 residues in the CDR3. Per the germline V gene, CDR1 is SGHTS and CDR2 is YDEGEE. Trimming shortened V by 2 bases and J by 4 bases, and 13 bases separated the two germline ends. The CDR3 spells CASSFGGPGYEQYF. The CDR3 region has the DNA TGTGCCAGCAGCTTTGGGGGCCCCGGGTACGAGCAGTACTTC.

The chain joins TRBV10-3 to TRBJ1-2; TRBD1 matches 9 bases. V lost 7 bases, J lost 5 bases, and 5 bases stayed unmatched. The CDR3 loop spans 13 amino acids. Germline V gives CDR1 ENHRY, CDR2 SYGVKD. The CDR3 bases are TGTGCCATCACCGATGGACAGGGGTATGGCTACACCTTC. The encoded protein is CAITDGQGYGYTF.